The clone carrying this T cell receptor beta chain was observed many times. What it recognizes is unknown. The sample originates from a study of T cell repertoires in cytomegalovirus infection. Background on the study: Public TCR beta signatures indicated both CMV infection and matching HLA type. General study results and limits: Predominance within the ex vivo response was attributable to HLA-C-restricted CMV-specific TCR beta clonotypes.

Trimming left V 5 bases short and J 0 bases short, with 13 bases between. Germline V gene data show CDR1 as SGHVS and CDR2 as FNYEAQ. The CDR3 is made up of 15 amino acids. TCRdb fed the reads into MiXCR, producing one record per CDR3 protein. The table includes around 100,000 distinct CDR3 sequences, roughly a tenth detected once. The receptor comes from a human donor in good health (CMV status not recorded). Some clones in this sample may be carry-over from other donors' samples. V gene TRBV7-6 combines with J gene TRBJ1-1; D gene ambiguous. The sequenced material came from PBMCs, sequenced either directly or after in vitro stimulation (not recorded which). The CDR3 DNA follows: TGTGCCAGCAGCCCATGGGGTTTTATGAACACTGAAGCTTTCTTT. Residues: CASSPWGFMNTEAFF.